The source of this TCR beta chain is a study of T cells in Graves' hyperthyroidism and ophthalmopathy. Study conclusions and caveats: Separation of ophthalmopathy from stable hyperthyroidism was achieved by a 13 V-J model.

CDR3 length equals 15 residues. Germline V gene sequence: CDR1 SGHDT, CDR2 YYEEEE. Trimming took 4 bases from V and 9 from J; bases not matched to a gene: 5. Authors of the study amplified TCR beta CDR3 regions from RNA transcripts. First-round RT-PCR targeting the TCR CDR3 was performed with the HTBI primer set. TCRdb itself ran the multiplex PCR reads through MiXCR, one entry per CDR3 protein. This sample has over 550,000 distinct CDR3 sequences, with about a sixth found just once. In this sample, this clonotype turned up many times. No antigen is known for it. The sample consisted of blood. The source of this sequence is a woman under 30 with Graves' hyperthyroidism. The rearrangement joins TRBV5-6 to TRBJ2-3; 16 nucleotides agree with TRBD2. CDR3 DNA: TGTGCCAGCAGCCGGGGACTAGCGGGAGGGGGGACGCAGTATTTT. Its translation is CASSRGLAGGGTQYF.